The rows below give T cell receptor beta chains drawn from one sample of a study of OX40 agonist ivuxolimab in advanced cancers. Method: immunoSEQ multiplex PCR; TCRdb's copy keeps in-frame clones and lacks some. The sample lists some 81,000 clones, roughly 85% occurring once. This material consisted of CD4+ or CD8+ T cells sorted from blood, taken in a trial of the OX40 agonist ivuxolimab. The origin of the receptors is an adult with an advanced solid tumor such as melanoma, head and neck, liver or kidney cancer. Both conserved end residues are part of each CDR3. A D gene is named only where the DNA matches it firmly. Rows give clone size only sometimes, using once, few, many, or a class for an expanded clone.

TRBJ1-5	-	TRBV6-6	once	CASRTDGNQPQHF	TGTGCCAGCAGAACCGACGGCAATCAGCCCCAGCATTTT
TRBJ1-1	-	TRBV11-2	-	CASSLAPRNTEAFF	TGTGCCAGCAGCTTAGCCCCGAGGAACACTGAAGCTTTCTTT
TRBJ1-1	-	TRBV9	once	CASSPHGGANTEAFF	TGTGCCAGCAGCCCCCACGGGGGGGCGAACACTGAAGCTTTCTTT
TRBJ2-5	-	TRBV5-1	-	CASSLGRLRETQYF	TGCGCCAGCAGCTTGGGACGGCTTAGGGAGACCCAGTACTTC
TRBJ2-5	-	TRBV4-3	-	CASSQDSRRETQYF	TGCGCCAGCAGCCAAGATTCACGGCGGGAGACCCAGTACTTC
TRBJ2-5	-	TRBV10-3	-	CATLGGIVETQYF	TGTGCCACCCTTGGGGGTATAGTGGAGACCCAGTACTTC
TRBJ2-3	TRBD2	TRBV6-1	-	CASSGGLAGSTDTQYF	TGTGCCAGCAGTGGGGGTCTAGCGGGGAGCACAGATACGCAGTATTTT
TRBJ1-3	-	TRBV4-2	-	CASSQPPRGGRSGNTIYF	TGTGCCAGCAGCCAACCACCAAGGGGGGGAAGATCTGGAAACACCATATATTTT
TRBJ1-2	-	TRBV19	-	CASSAQGVEAAGYTF	TGTGCCAGTAGCGCCCAAGGGGTGGAGGCAGCTGGCTACACCTTC
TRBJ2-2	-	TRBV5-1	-	CASSFFAANTGELFF	TGCGCCAGCAGCTTTTTCGCTGCGAACACCGGGGAGCTGTTTTTT
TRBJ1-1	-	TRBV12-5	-	CASGGGNTEAFF	TGTGCTAGTGGTGGGGGGAACACTGAAGCTTTCTTT
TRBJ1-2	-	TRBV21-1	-	CASSKDGLMAGGPPSPEANYGYTF	TGTGCCAGCAGCAAAGACGGGCTAATGGCAGGGGGACCCCCCTCCCCTGAAGCTAACTATGGCTACACCTTC
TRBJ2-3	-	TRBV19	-	CASSRTGTDTQYF	TGTGCCAGTAGTAGGACAGGCACAGATACGCAGTATTTT
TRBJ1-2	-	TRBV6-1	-	CASSQSYGYTF	TGTGCCAGCAGCCAGAGCTATGGCTACACCTTC
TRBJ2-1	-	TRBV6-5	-	CASSYGNEQFF	TGTGCCAGCAGTTACGGCAATGAGCAGTTCTTC
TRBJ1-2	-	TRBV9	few	CASSKRTLITGYTF	TGTGCCAGCAGCAAGAGGACACTTATCACTGGCTACACCTTC
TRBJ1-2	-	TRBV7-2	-	CASSLRSAGANYGYTF	TGTGCCAGCAGCTTAAGATCCGCGGGAGCTAACTATGGCTACACCTTC
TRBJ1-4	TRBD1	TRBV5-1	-	CASSTLQGFNEKLFF	TGCGCCAGCAGCACGTTACAGGGGTTTAATGAAAAACTGTTTTTT
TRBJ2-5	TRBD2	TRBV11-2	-	CASSMLSGLAGEGAQYF	TGTGCCAGCAGCATGCTCTCGGGACTAGCGGGGGAAGGGGCCCAGTACTTC
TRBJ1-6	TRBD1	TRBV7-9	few	CASSGQGNSPLHF	TGTGCCAGCAGCGGACAGGGCAATTCACCCCTCCACTTT
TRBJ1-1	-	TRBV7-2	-	CASSFGATEAFF	TGTGCCAGCAGCTTCGGGGCCACGGAAGCTTTCTTT
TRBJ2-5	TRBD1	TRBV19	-	CASSNRDRQETQYF	TGTGCCAGTAGTAACCGGGACAGGCAAGAGACCCAGTACTTC
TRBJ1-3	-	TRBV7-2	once	CASSPNGPVKNTIYF	TGTGCCAGCAGCCCCAACGGACCGGTCAAAAACACCATATATTTT
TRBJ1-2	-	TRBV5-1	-	CASSLSGVGYGYTF	TGCGCCAGCAGCTTGTCGGGGGTAGGATATGGCTACACCTTC
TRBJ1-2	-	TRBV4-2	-	CASSQANYGYTF	TGTGCCAGCAGCCAAGCGAACTATGGCTACACCTTC
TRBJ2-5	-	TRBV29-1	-	CSVELGRLGETQYF	TGCAGCGTTGAACTAGGACGGTTAGGGGAGACCCAGTACTTC
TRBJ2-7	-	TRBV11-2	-	CASSSGGRFYEQYF	TGTGCCAGCAGCTCCGGGGGGCGTTTCTACGAGCAGTACTTC
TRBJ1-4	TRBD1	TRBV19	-	CASSFGQGPTNEKLFF	TGTGCCAGTAGTTTTGGACAGGGGCCCACTAATGAAAAACTGTTTTTT
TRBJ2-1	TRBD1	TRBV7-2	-	CASSLVGGQGVHEQFF	TGTGCCAGCAGCTTAGTGGGGGGACAGGGTGTGCATGAGCAGTTCTTC
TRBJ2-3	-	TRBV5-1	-	CASHLNTAPTDTQYF	TGCGCCAGCCATTTGAACACGGCCCCCACAGATACGCAGTATTTT
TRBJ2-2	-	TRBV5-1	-	CASSLDGAYTGELFF	TGCGCCAGCAGCTTGGACGGGGCATACACCGGGGAGCTGTTTTTT